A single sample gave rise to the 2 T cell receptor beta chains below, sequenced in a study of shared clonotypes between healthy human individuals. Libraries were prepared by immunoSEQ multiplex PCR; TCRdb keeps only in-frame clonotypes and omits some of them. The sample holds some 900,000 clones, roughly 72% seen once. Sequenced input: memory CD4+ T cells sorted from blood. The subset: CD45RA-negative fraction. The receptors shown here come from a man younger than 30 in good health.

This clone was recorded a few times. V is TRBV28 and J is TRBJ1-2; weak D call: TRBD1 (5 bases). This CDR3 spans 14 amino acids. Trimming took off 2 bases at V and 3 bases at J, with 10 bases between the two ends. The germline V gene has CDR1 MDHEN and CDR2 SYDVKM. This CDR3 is CASSLILGDYGYTF. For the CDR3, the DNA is TGTGCCAGCAGTTTAATTCTGGGGGACTATGGCTACACCTTC.

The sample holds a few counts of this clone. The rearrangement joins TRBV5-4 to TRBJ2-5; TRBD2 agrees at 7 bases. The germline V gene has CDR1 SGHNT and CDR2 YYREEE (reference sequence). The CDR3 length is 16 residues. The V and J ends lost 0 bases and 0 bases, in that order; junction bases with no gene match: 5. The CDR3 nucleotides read TGTGCCAGCAGCTTGGACGCTAGCGGATACCAAGAGACCCAGTACTTC. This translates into CASSLDASGYQETQYF.